Reported below is one T cell receptor (beta chain). No cognate antigen has been identified for it. Base qualities are not recorded, but no much larger clone differs from it by a single base. Receptor amplification or capture employed 5' RACE. TCRdb names NextSeq 500 as the instrument used. The TCR library protocol attached unique molecular identifiers to individual cDNA molecules to correct for sequencing error and PCR bias. Both TCR alpha and beta chains were sequenced, and tight co-correlation was observed between alpha and beta sequence abundances in each sample. As for the authors' bioinformatics: Decombinator V4 was used to annotate the V gene, J gene and CDR3 of the TCR sequences. Expanded TCRs were defined as changing significantly between any two time points under a Poisson model with p below 0.0001. Abundances of TCRs were expressed as counts per million after normalisation to the total number of TCRs sequenced in each sample. MAIT TCRs were defined by TRAV1-2 paired with TRAJ12, TRAJ20 or TRAJ33, and iNKT TCRs by TRAV10 paired with TRAJ18. VDJdb, accessed 1 November 2021, was searched for CMV, EBV and SARS-CoV-2 annotated TCRs, with TCRs annotated for multiple antigens excluded. TCRdb trimmed public reads at Q25 via fastp, called clones via MiXCR and kept in-frame beta chains. Entries that share a CDR3 protein sequence are merged under the most common genes and DNA. In this record, the V and J calls reflect TCRdb's handling and not the investigators' own analysis. In all, the sample holds 100,000 to 150,000 distinct CDR3 sequences, and 15% of those were seen once. The top ten hold less than 25% of the sample.

The record originates from a study of early T cells in non-severe SARS-CoV-2 infection (dated by TCRdb to the early 2020s). Concerning the study at large: Bulk RNA from unsorted whole blood was used for TCR sequencing, so alpha and beta chains could not be paired. Here is what the overall study found, with its caveats: Matching against VDJdb was skewed toward anti-spike CD8 responses, likely underestimated virus-specific expansions, and missed private and CD4 specificities.

A case-control design nested within a healthcare worker cohort in London, UK, was used, with weekly nasopharyngeal swab PCR tests and blood sampling performed. Between 23 and 31 March 2020, the week of the UK lockdown, healthcare workers were enrolled and then followed up weekly for as long as 16 weeks. V loses 6 bases, J loses 0 bases, and the germline ends lie 8 bases apart. The CDR3 holds 12 amino acids from the cysteine to the phenylalanine. Only the CDR3 part of the read is kept: 36 bases, read in frame from the first base. The germline V gene sets CDR1 to SQVTM and CDR2 to ANQGSEA. Recombination joined TRBV29-1 with TRBJ2-5, with the identity of the D gene unclear. This TCR was recovered from an adult who was a healthcare worker with PCR-confirmed SARS-CoV-2 infection or an uninfected control (not recorded which). The specimen sequenced was whole blood. The CDR3 reads CSVARDQETQYF. The nucleotide sequence reads as follows: TGCAGCGTCGCACGGGACCAAGAGACCCAGTACTTC.